This T cell receptor (beta chain) is from a study of shared clonotypes between healthy human individuals (dated by TCRdb to the early 2020s). Turning to the overall study: A couple of women and three men aged 18 to 49 years were included in the cohort. To increase sequencing depth and limit assay-specific biases, different laboratories used diverse techniques to prepare libraries and sequence TCR repertoires. Leukapheresis yielded between about 0.94 and 9 billion PBMCs per donor. For each donor, three plates each were used for CD4 naive and CD4 memory, two plates were used for CD8 naive, and one plate was used for CD8 memory. To estimate repertoire size and how much clonotypes are shared between individuals, the study performed deep sequencing of blood TCR repertoires from a few healthy adults. The full study reports these points: About 5% of naive CD4, roughly 3.5% of naive CD8, around 2.3% of memory CD4, and approximately 0.4% of memory CD8 clonotypes were shared across a few donors. Even with the large sequencing depth, rarefaction of the sorted-subset datasets indicated that sequencing was incomplete. Only blood was sampled, and tissue TCR repertoires likely differ from those in blood. Naive subsets generally had larger estimated clonotype richness than memory subsets did. Because the study included a small number of donors, the genetic and exposure-history diversity represented was limited. Pairwise subsampling led to the expectation that sequencing depth would affect the degree of clonotype sharing among donors. Compared with non-shared clonotypes, clonotypes shared by all four sorted-subset donors had higher generation probabilities.

Using the deep immunoSEQ assay, TCR CDR3 regions were amplified from genomic DNA by multiplex PCR. Extracted genomic DNA from each cell subset was distributed evenly across all wells of several immunoSEQ 96-well plates, and each plate was treated as a replicate. For sorted subsets, about 210 ng of genomic DNA, equivalent to around 30,000 T cell genomes, went into each replicate PCR. The purified libraries were quantified using a Qubit 3.0 fluorometer, sized with a Bioanalyzer 2100, and then quantified again using the KAPA Library Quantification kit. Every immunoSEQ 96-well plate was sequenced on a separate single-read 150-cycle Illumina NextSeq 550 flow cell. The original pipeline was this. Because the immunoSEQ output included only junctional sequences and no quality scores, the filtering could not be the same as the filtering used for full-length reads. Sequences were annotated with PyIR, a Python wrapper for IgBLAST v1.9, and V/J genes and CDR3 were assigned using IMGT germline references. Reads with weak V/J assignments (E-value above 1e-6), missing CDR3, stop codons, out-of-frame junctions, or ambiguous translated residues were removed. V3J clonotypes were defined as sequences sharing an identical inferred V gene, J gene, and CDR3 amino acid sequence. Percentage overlap between repertoires was calculated by dividing the number of shared unique clonotypes by the size of the smaller repertoire. Repertoire richness was assessed with RTK rarefaction, the Chao1 estimator, and Recon v2.1 estimates of unobserved clonotypes. Generation probabilities were computed with OLGA for all TCRbeta clonotypes obtained by the gDNA method from a few donors. TCRdb limited this immuneACCESS table to in-frame rearrangements with V and J called. A share of clones is missing; checked studies link under half to unresolved V genes, and the rest is unexplained. That table gives V, J and clone size, and the DNA gave D and trimming. The sample table lists a few million clones, 80% to 95% of them with a count of one. The ten largest clones represent 0.35% to 0.5% of the sample.

The donors were healthy, HIV-negative adults who had no recently reported acute infections or vaccinations. Only Caucasian adults living in Nashville, Tennessee, USA were represented among the donors. Magnetic negative selection was used to enrich CD4+ T cells, after which naive cells were positively selected on CD45RA and the negative fraction became the memory subset. Blood was collected by leukapheresis, and PBMCs were isolated by Ficoll-Histopaque density gradient centrifugation and then cryopreserved in liquid nitrogen vapor phase. Purity and quantity of every magnetically sorted T cell population were checked by analytical flow cytometry. Genomic DNA was isolated from each sorted fraction and quantified by UV absorbance on a Nanodrop 2000c. The CDR3 starts with the cysteine, ends with the phenylalanine, and has 16 residues. Of the read, only the CDR3 DNA is kept; its 48 bases are in frame from base 1. V is cut back by 2 bases and J by 7 bases, with 14 bases in the junction unmatched. The germline V gene provides CDR1 KGHSH and CDR2 LQKENI.

About this clone: The antigen it recognizes is unknown. Qualities for individual bases were not recorded, and no much larger clone is one base off.

The chain is made from TRBV18 and TRBJ2-7; TRBD2 matches 7 bases in the middle. Sequenced sample: naive CD4+ T cells from PBMCs. The cell subset or site label of this sample denotes: CD45RA+ positively selected. This clonotype was sampled from a man between 18 and 29 years old in good health. Some clones in this sample may be carry-over from other donors' samples. CDR3 loop: CASSPIFSSGLWEQYF. In nucleotides, the sequence is TGTGCCAGCTCACCAATATTTTCTAGCGGCCTCTGGGAGCAGTACTTC.